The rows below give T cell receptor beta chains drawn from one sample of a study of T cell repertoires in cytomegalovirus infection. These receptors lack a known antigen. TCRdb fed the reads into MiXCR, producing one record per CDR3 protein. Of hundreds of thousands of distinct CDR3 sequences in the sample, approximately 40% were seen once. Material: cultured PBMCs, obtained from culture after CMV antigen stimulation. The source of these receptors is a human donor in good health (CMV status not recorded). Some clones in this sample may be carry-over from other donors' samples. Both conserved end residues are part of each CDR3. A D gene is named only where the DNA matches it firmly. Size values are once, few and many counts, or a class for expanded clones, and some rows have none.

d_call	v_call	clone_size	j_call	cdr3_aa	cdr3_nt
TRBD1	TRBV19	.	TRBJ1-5	CASRGTGSGQPQHF	TGTGCCAGTAGGGGGACAGGAAGCGGACAGCCCCAGCATTTT
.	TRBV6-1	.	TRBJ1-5	CASSDLEFQPQHF	TGTGCCAGCAGTGACTTAGAGTTTCAGCCCCAGCATTTT
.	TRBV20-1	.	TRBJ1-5	CSARDHRSSQPQHF	TGCAGTGCTAGAGATCACAGAAGTAGTCAGCCCCAGCATTTT
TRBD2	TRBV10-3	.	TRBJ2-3	CATTLGVAGGLDTQYF	TGTGCCACCACCCTGGGGGTAGCGGGGGGGCTGGATACGCAGTATTTT
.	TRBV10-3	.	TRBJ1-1	CAISGERNTEAFF	TGTGCCATCAGTGGAGAGAGGAACACTGAAGCTTTCTTT
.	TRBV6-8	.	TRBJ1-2	CASSRTQIYGYTF	TGTGCCAGCAGTCGAACCCAAATCTATGGCTACACCTTC
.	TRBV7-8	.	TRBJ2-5	CASSLDGGLQETQYF	TGTGCCAGCAGCTTAGATGGGGGGTTGCAAGAGACCCAGTACTTC
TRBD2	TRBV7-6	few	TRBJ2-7	CASSSGLAATYEQYF	TGTGCCAGCAGTTCCGGACTAGCGGCTACATACGAGCAGTACTTC
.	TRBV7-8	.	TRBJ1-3	CASSLGMGNTIYF	TGTGCCAGCAGCTTAGGAATGGGGAACACCATATATTTT
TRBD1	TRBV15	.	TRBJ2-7	CATSRETGLDEQYF	TGTGCCACCAGCAGAGAGACAGGGCTAGACGAGCAGTACTTC
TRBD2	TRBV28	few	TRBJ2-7	CASSRTGTRPYEQYF	TGTGCCAGCAGCCGAACCGGGACTAGGCCCTACGAGCAGTACTTC
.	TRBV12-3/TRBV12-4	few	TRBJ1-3	CASSFPGSAGNTIYF	TGTGCCAGCAGTTTCCCGGGGTCTGCTGGAAACACCATATATTTT
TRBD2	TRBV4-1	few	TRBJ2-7	CASSPRLAGDYEQYF	TGCGCCAGCAGCCCTAGACTAGCGGGGGACTACGAGCAGTACTTC
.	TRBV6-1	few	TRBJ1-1	CASSDKISEAFF	TGTGCCAGCAGTGATAAGATTTCCGAAGCTTTCTTT
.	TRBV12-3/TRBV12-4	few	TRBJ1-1	CASTATSGATEAFF	TGTGCCAGCACCGCAACATCGGGGGCCACTGAAGCTTTCTTT
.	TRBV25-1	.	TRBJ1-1	CASRKNTEAFF	TGTGCCAGCAGAAAAAACACTGAAGCTTTCTTT
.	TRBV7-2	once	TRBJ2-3	CASSFSGLRDTQYF	TGTGCCAGCAGCTTCTCGGGCCTCAGGGATACGCAGTATTTT
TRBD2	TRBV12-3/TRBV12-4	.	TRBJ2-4	CASSLHGLAGGMVNNIQYF	TGTGCCAGCAGTTTGCATGGACTAGCGGGAGGAATGGTAAATAACATTCAGTACTTC
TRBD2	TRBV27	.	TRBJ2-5	CASSLSGGYQETQYF	TGTGCCAGCAGTCTCAGCGGGGGGTACCAAGAGACCCAGTACTTC
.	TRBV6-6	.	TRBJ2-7	CASSLVDTAKYEQYF	TGTGCCAGCAGCCTGGTTGACACGGCAAAATACGAGCAGTACTTC
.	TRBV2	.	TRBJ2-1	CASKSGYNEQFF	TGTGCCAGCAAGAGCGGATACAATGAGCAGTTCTTC
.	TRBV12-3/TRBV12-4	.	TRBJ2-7	CASSMEAATYEQYF	TGTGCCAGTTCGATGGAAGCCGCAACCTACGAGCAGTACTTC
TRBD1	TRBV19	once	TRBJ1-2	CASNSNSRQGAWSGYTF	TGTGCCAGTAACTCAAACTCCCGACAGGGTGCCTGGAGTGGCTACACCTTC
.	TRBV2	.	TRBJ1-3	CASRLIGNTIYF	TGTGCCAGCCGCCTGATAGGAAACACCATATATTTT
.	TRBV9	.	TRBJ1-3	CASSARNRGNTIYF	TGTGCCAGCAGCGCTCGGAACCGTGGAAACACCATATATTTT
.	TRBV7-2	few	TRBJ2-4	CASSSDSLAKNIQYF	TGTGCCAGCAGCTCGGACAGCTTAGCCAAAAACATTCAGTACTTC
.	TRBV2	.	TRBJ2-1	CASTSRTRESSEQFF	TGTGCCAGCACCTCGCGCACCCGGGAGTCTAGTGAGCAGTTCTTC
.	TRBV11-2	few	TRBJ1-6	CASTFGGYNSPLHF	TGTGCCAGCACCTTCGGGGGGTATAATTCACCCCTCCACTTT
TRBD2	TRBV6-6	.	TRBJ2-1	CASSSGRSNEQFF	TGTGCCAGCTCTAGCGGGAGATCGAATGAGCAGTTCTTC
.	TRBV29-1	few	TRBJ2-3	CSVNPTDTQYF	TGCAGCGTGAATCCCACAGATACGCAGTATTTT
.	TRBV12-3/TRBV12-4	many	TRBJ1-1	CASSWANTEAFF	TGTGCCAGCAGTTGGGCGAACACTGAAGCTTTCTTT
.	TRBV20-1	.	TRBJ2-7	CSARQNQNSDPVYEQYF	TGCAGTGCTAGACAGAATCAAAATTCGGACCCAGTCTACGAGCAGTACTTC
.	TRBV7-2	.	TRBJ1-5	CASSLVGTRNNQPQHF	TGTGCCAGCAGCTTAGTGGGGACGAGAAACAATCAGCCCCAGCATTTT
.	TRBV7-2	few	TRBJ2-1	CASSFTRGEQFF	TGTGCCAGCAGCTTCACCCGGGGAGAGCAGTTCTTC
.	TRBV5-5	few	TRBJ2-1	CASSTAGRSGQFF	TGTGCCAGCAGCACCGCTGGGCGGTCAGGGCAGTTCTTC
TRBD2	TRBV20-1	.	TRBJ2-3	CSAAGLAGPSTDTQYF	TGCAGTGCTGCCGGACTAGCGGGGCCTAGCACAGATACGCAGTATTTT
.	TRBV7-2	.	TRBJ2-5	CASSPWEGSETQYF	TGTGCCAGCAGCCCCTGGGAAGGGTCGGAGACCCAGTACTTC
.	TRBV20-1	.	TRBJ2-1	CSARDPSGSSYNEQFF	TGCAGTGCTAGAGACCCCTCCGGTAGCTCCTACAATGAGCAGTTCTTC
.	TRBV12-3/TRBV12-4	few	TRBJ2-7	CASSFQAGSYEQYF	TGTGCCAGCAGTTTCCAGGCAGGTTCCTACGAGCAGTACTTC
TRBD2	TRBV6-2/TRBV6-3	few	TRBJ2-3	CASSYPPFGLAGVSTDTQYF	TGTGCCAGCAGTTATCCCCCCTTCGGACTAGCGGGAGTCTCAACAGATACGCAGTATTTT
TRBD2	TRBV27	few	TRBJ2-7	CASSLGTSLGEQYF	TGTGCCAGCAGTCTAGGGACTAGCTTAGGCGAGCAGTACTTC
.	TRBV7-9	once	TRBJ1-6	CASSLLDPNSPLHF	TGTGCCAGCAGCTTATTGGACCCTAATTCACCCCTCCACTTT
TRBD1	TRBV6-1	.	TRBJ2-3	CASRGQPLSTDTQYF	TGTGCCAGCAGGGGACAGCCACTTAGCACAGATACGCAGTATTTT